Below, one TCR beta chain is given with its context. What it recognizes is unknown. Both 60 Vbeta primers and 13 Jbeta primers went into the PCR. Authors' analysis steps: A later analysis counted some 87 million unique TCR beta chains, around 10 million shared. Libraries were prepared by immunoSEQ multiplex PCR; TCRdb keeps only in-frame clonotypes and omits some of them. That table is the source of V, J and clone size, and D and trimming were worked out from the DNA. The table includes some 180,000 clones, 73% detected once. These data are taken from a study of cytomegalovirus exposure and HLA in healthy donors. Study observations and caveats: Later findings reportedly placed an Asian-associated ancestry cluster below the approximately 670-donor mean for N-insertions. In vitro checks showed that three CMV-associated chains really do target CMV antigens.

This CDR3 is built from 11 residues. Germline V gives CDR1 DFQATT, CDR2 SNEGSKA (reference sequence). V was cut by 6 bases and J by 8 bases, with 13 bases left in between. The sample comprised PBMCs. This chain joins TRBV20-1 and TRBJ1-1; no firm D call. The receptor's source is a woman younger than 35 in good health and CMV-seropositive. The CDR3 DNA sequence: TGCAGTGCCCCGGACGGAGGAGAAGCTTTCTTT. Translated: CSAPDGGEAFF.